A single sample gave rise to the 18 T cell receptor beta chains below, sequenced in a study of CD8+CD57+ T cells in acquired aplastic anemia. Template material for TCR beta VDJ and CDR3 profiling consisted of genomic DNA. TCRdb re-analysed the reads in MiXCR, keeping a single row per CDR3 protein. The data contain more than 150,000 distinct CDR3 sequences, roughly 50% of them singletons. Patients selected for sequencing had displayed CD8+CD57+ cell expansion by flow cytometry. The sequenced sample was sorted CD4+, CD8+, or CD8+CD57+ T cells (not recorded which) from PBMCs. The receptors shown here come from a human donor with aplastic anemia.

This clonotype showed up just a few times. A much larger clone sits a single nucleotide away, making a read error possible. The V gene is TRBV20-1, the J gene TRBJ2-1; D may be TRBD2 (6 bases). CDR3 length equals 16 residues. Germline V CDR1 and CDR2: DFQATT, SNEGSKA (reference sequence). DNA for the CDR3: TGCAGTGCTAGAGATGGGATCCCTAGGAGGGGTAATGAGCGGTTCTTC. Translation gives CSARDGIPRRGNERFF.

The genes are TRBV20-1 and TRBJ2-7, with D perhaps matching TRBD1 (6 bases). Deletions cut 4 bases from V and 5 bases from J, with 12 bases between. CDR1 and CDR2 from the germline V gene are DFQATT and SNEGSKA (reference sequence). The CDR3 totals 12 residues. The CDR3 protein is CSATPQGNEQYF. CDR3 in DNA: TGCAGTGCTACCCCACAGGGAAACGAGCAGTACTTC.

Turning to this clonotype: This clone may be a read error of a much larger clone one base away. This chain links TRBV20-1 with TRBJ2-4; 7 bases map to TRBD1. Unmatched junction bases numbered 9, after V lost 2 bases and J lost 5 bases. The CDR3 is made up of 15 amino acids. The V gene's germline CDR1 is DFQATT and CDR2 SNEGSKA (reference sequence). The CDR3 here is CSARPQGGWENIQYF. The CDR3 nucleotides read TGCAGTGCTAGACCCCAAGGGGGCTGGGAAAACATTCAGTACTTC.

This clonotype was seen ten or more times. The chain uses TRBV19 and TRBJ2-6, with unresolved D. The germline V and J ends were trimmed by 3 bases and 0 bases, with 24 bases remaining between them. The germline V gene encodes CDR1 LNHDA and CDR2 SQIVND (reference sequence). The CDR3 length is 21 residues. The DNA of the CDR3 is TGTGCCAGTAGTATCCTCAAGGGTGGCAGTGGAGCGTCCTCTGGGGCCAACGTCCTGACTTTC. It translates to CASSILKGGSGASSGANVLTF. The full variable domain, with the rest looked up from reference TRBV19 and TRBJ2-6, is DGGITQSPKYLFRKEGQNVTLSCEQNLNHDAMYWYRQDPGQGLRLIYYSQIVNDFQKGDIAEGYSVSREKKESFPLTVTSAQKNPTAFYLCASSILKGGSGASSGANVLTFGAGSRLTVL.

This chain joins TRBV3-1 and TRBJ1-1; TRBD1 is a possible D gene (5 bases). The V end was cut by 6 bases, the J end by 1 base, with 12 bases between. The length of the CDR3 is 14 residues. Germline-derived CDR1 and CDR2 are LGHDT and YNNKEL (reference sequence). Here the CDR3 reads CASSPGLSNTEAFF. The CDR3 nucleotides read TGTGCCAGCAGTCCAGGGCTTTCGAACACTGAAGCTTTCTTT.

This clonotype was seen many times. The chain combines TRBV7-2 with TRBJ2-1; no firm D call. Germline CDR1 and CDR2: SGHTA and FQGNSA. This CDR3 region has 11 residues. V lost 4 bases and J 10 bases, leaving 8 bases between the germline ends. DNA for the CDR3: TGTGCCAGCAGCTCTACCAGGGAGCAGTTCTTC. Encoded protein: CASSSTREQFF.

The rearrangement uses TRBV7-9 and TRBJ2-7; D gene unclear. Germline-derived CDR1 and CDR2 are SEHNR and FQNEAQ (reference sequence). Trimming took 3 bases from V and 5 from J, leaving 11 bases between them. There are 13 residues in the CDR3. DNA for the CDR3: TGTGCCAGCAGCTTTAGTGGTAACGACGAGCAGTACTTC. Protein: CASSFSGNDEQYF.

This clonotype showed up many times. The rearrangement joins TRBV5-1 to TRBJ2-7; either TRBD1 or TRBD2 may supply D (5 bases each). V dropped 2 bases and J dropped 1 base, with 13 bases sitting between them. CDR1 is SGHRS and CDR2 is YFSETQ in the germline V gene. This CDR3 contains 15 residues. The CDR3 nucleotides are TGCGCCAGCAGCTTCCCGAGGGGCGGGTCCTACGAGCAGTACTTC. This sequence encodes CASSFPRGGSYEQYF.

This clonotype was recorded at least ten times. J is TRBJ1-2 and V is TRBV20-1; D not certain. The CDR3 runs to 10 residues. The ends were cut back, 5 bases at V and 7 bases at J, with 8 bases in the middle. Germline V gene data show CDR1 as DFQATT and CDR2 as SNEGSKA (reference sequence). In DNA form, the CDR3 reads TGCAGTGCTCCCGGTTTTGGCTACACCTTC. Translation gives CSAPGFGYTF.

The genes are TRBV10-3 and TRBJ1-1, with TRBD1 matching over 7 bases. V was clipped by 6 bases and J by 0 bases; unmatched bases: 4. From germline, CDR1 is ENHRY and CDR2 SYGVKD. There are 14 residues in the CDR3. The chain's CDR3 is CAIRGDRLNTEAFF. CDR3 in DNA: TGTGCCATCAGGGGGGACAGATTGAACACTGAAGCTTTCTTT.

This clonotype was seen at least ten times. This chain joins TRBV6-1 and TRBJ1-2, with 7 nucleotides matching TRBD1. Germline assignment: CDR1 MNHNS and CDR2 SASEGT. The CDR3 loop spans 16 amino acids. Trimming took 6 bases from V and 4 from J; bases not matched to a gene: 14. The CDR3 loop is CASRPYDLAGGYGYTF. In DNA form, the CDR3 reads TGTGCCAGCAGACCCTACGATTTGGCAGGGGGCTATGGCTACACCTTC.

The CDR3 sequence: CASSETDSRETQYF. The CDR3 nucleotides are TGTGCCAGCAGTGAGACGGACTCCCGAGAGACCCAGTACTTC. The chain couples TRBV2 to TRBJ2-5; D perhaps matches TRBD2 (5 bases). Germline V gene lookup returns CDR1 SNHLY and CDR2 FYNNEI. This CDR3 has 14 residues. V lost 3 bases, J lost 4 bases, and 12 bases lay in between.

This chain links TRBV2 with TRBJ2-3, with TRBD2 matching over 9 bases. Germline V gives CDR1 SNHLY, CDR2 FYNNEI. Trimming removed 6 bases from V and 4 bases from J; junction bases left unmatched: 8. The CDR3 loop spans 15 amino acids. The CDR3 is CASRAAGGLADTQYF. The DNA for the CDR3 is TGTGCCAGCAGGGCCGCGGGGGGGCTCGCAGATACGCAGTATTTT.

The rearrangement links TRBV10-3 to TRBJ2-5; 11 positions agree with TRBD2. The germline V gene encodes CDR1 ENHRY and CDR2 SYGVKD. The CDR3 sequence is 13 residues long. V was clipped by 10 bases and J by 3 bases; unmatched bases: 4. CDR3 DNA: TGTGCCAGCTCTAGCGGGGGGAAAGAGACCCAGTACTTC. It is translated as CASSSGGKETQYF.

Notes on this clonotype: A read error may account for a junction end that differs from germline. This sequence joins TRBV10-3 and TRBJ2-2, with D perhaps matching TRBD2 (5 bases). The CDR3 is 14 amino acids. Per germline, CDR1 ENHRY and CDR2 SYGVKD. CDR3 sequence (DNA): TGTGCCGGCGCCGCAGAACCGAACACCGGGGAGCTGTTCTTT. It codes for CAGAAEPNTGELFF.

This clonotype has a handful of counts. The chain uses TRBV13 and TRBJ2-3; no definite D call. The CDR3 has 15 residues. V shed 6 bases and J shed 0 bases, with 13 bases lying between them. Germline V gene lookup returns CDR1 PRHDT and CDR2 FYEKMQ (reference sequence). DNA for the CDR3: TGTGCCAGCAGTTACCAACTGGATAGCACAGATACGCAGTATTTT. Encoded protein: CASSYQLDSTDTQYF.

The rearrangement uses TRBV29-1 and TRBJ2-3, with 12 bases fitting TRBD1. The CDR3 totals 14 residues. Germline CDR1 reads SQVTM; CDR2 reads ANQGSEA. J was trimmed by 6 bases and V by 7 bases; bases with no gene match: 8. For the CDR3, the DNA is TGCAGCGGAGAGGGGGACAGGGGGCAGGATACGCAGTATTTT. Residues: CSGEGDRGQDTQYF.

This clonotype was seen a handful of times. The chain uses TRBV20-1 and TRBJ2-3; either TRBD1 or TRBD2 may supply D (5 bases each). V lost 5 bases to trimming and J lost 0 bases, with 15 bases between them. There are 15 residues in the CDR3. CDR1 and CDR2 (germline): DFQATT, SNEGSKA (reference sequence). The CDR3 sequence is CSARGQARSTDTQYF. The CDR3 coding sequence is TGCAGTGCTCGGGGCCAAGCACGTAGCACAGATACGCAGTATTTT.